Listed here are 24 T cell receptor beta chains from one sample, sequenced in a study of T-cell reconstitution after alpha-beta-depleted transplantation in children (TCRdb year 2016). To prepare the library, PCR was applied. Sequencer: Illumina HiSeq 2500. TCR library preparation used molecular barcoding, with unique molecular identifiers applied to normalize quantification of the TCRbeta repertoire. Clones were called with MiXCR by TCRdb after fastp trimmed the public reads at Q25, and only in-frame beta chains were retained. Every distinct CDR3 protein forms one entry, paired with its most common genes and DNA. The sample profile shows some 520,000 distinct CDR3 sequences; approximately 30% of them were found once. The ten largest clones add up to 2% to 3% of the sample. Specimen: PBMCs from the stem cell graft donor, collected from the stem cell graft. These TCRs come from a human donor who donated a stem cell graft to a child with aplastic anemia.

This chain uses TRBV6-1 with TRBJ1-2; 9 nucleotides align to TRBD1. Germline V gene data show CDR1 as MNHNS and CDR2 as SASEGT. The CDR3 extends over 16 amino acids. The junction had 9 bases not matched to a gene; V was cut back by 3 bases and J by 4 bases. This chain's CDR3 is CASSELQGAGGYGYTF. The CDR3 DNA reads TGTGCCAGCAGTGAGCTACAGGGGGCGGGGGGCTATGGCTACACCTTC.

This clonotype was observed a few times. The V call is TRBV11-3, the J call TRBJ2-7; tentative D call: TRBD1 (6 bases). The CDR3 spans 13 residues. CDR1 is SGHNT, CDR2 YENEEA, per germline. V gave up 5 bases and J gave up 6 bases, with 14 bases separating them. CDR3 nucleotide sequence: TGTGCCAGCAGCCCTTACAGGGACGGCGAGCAGTACGTC. The encoded protein is CASSPYRDGEQYV.

The table lists this clonotype with a few counts. The genes are TRBV29-1 and TRBJ1-2; D gene unclear. CDR1 is SQVTM, CDR2 ANQGSEA, per germline. This CDR3 is built from 12 residues. Trimming pared 7 bases from V and 8 bases from J, leaving 17 bases between. The CDR3 DNA reads TGCAGCGCAGCGACCGACCTGGGGGGCTACACCTTC. Translation gives CSAATDLGGYTF.

This chain connects TRBV9 to TRBJ1-2; no clear D gene. V lost 3 bases to trimming and J lost 4 bases, with 16 bases between them. CDR1 SGDLS and CDR2 YYNGEE come from the germline V gene. The length of the CDR3 is 15 residues. CDR3 loop: CASSGKAAFGYGYTF. The CDR3 coding sequence is TGTGCCAGCAGCGGGAAGGCCGCCTTTGGCTATGGCTACACCTTC.

V is TRBV20-1 and J is TRBJ2-3; TRBD2 agrees at 10 bases. The germline V gene encodes CDR1 DFQATT and CDR2 SNEGSKA (reference sequence). The ends lost 3 bases at V and 5 bases at J; junction bases unmatched: 8. There are 15 residues in the CDR3. The DNA for the CDR3 is TGCAGTGCTAGCCGAGCGGGAGGGCCAATAGATACGCAGTATTTT. It is translated as CSASRAGGPIDTQYF.

CDR3 nucleotides: TGTGCCAGCAGCTTATCGACAGCTTCTAGCTCCTATAATTCACCCCTCCACTTT. It yields the protein CASSLSTASSSYNSPLHF. This chain uses TRBV7-2 with TRBJ1-6; weak D call: TRBD1 (5 bases). Germline-derived CDR1 and CDR2 are SGHTA and FQGNSA. This CDR3 is 18 amino acids long. Trimming shortened V by 2 bases and J by 0 bases, and 14 bases separated the two germline ends.

The chain couples TRBV6-5 to TRBJ2-2; D might be TRBD1 (5 bases). V was shortened by 5 bases and J by 5 bases, with 12 bases between the two germline ends. The length of the CDR3 is 14 residues. CDR1 is MNHEY, CDR2 SVGAGI, per germline. The CDR3 DNA reads as TGTGCCAGCAGTAACCCGACAGCTACCGGGGAGCTGTTTTTT. Encoded protein: CASSNPTATGELFF.

This sequence joins TRBV7-9 and TRBJ1-2; 8 positions agree with TRBD1. This CDR3 is 16 amino acids long. The germline CDR1 and CDR2 sequences are SEHNR and FQNEAQ (reference sequence). V lost 2 bases to trimming and J lost 8 bases; unmatched junction nucleotides: 13. The CDR3 protein is CASSLPGTGGEGGYTF. The CDR3 DNA is TGTGCCAGCAGCTTACCTGGGACAGGTGGTGAGGGGGGCTACACCTTC.

V usage is TRBV14 and J usage is TRBJ2-5, with D unclear. V lost 4 bases, J lost 1 base, and 10 bases lay in between. The length of the CDR3 is 14 residues. Germline lookup yields CDR1 SGHDN and CDR2 FVKESK. Here the CDR3 DNA reads TGTGCCAGCAGCCCTAGGCTTAGCCAAGAGACCCAGTACTTC. Translated, it gives CASSPRLSQETQYF.

V gene TRBV7-2 combines with J gene TRBJ1-2; D is undetermined. The CDR3 loop spans 14 amino acids. CDR1 is SGHTA and CDR2 is FQGNSA in the germline V gene. V lost 5 bases to trimming and J lost 4 bases, with 14 bases between them. The CDR3 nucleotides read TGTGCCAGCAGCGCATCACGGGCCTTCTATGGCTACACCTTC. This gives the protein CASSASRAFYGYTF.

This clonotype was seen a few times. The V and J genes are TRBV25-1 and TRBJ1-2; D is ambiguous. The germline V gene encodes CDR1 MGHDK and CDR2 SYGVNS. V was clipped by 3 bases and J by 2 bases, with 4 bases between them. CDR3 length: 12 residues. The CDR3 coding sequence is TGTGCCAGCAGTGAGGGGAACTATGGCTACACCTTC. Translated: CASSEGNYGYTF.

The gene calls are TRBV30 and TRBJ1-5; D not certain. The CDR3 runs to 13 residues. Germline V gene lookup returns CDR1 GTSNPN and CDR2 SVGIG (reference sequence). The V end lost 0 bases, the J end lost 7 bases, and 10 bases lay between the germline ends. The CDR3 nucleotides read TGTGCCTGGAGTGTTGGGGTACCCCAGCCCCAGCATTTT. Amino acid sequence: CAWSVGVPQPQHF.

This clonotype was detected only a few times. The rearrangement joins TRBV5-1 to TRBJ1-2; D perhaps matches TRBD1 (5 bases). The CDR3 is made up of 14 amino acids. Per germline, CDR1 SGHRS and CDR2 YFSETQ. V shed 0 bases and J shed 7 bases, with 13 bases lying between them. Here the CDR3 DNA reads TGCGCCAGCAGCTTGGCTCAGGGAGGAGGTGGCTACACCTTC. Protein product: CASSLAQGGGGYTF.

The chain employs TRBV7-9 and TRBJ2-4; 8 nucleotides line up with TRBD2. From germline, CDR1 is SEHNR and CDR2 FQNEAQ (reference sequence). The CDR3 is made up of 15 amino acids. The ends lost 6 bases at V and 2 bases at J; junction bases unmatched: 6. CDR3 sequence (DNA): TGTGCCAGCAGTCAAGCGGGAGCGACCAAAAACATTCAGTACTTC. This gives the protein CASSQAGATKNIQYF. Complete variable domain (other parts from reference TRBV7-9 and TRBJ2-4): DTGVSQNPRHKITKRGQNVTFRCDPISEHNRLYWYRQTLGQGPEFLTYFQNEAQLEKSRLLSDRFSAERPKGSFSTLEIQRTEQGDSAMYLCASSQAGATKNIQYFGAGTRLSVL.

This clonotype appeared a few times. The chain employs TRBV2 and TRBJ2-1; D is possibly TRBD2 (6 bases). V was cut by 3 bases and J by 7 bases, with 16 bases left in between. Germline lookup yields CDR1 SNHLY and CDR2 FYNNEI. The CDR3 spans 15 residues. The CDR3 nucleotides read TGTGCCAGCAGTGACGTGACTAGTGGTAGGAATGAGCAGTTCTTC. It encodes CASSDVTSGRNEQFF. The full variable domain, rest sourced from reference TRBV2 and TRBJ2-1, is EPEVTQTPSHQVTQMGQEVILRCVPISNHLYFYWYRQILGQKVEFLVSFYNNEISEKSEIFDDQFSVERPDGSNFTLKIRSTKLEDSAMYFCASSDVTSGRNEQFFGPGTRLTVL.

This clonotype appeared a few times. The V call is TRBV6-1, the J call TRBJ1-1; 7 bases fit TRBD1. Losses at the gene ends were 4 bases for V and 6 bases for J; bases not matched to a gene: 5. Germline V gene sequence: CDR1 MNHNS, CDR2 SASEGT. The length of the CDR3 is 13 residues. The CDR3 is CASSGQGFPEAFF. In DNA, the CDR3 is TGTGCCAGCAGTGGACAGGGTTTTCCTGAAGCTTTCTTT.

This clonotype has only a few counts. DNA for the CDR3: TGCGCCAGCAGCAGCGGTGGGGGAAACACTGAAGCTTTCTTT. Translated, it gives CASSSGGGNTEAFF. This chain links TRBV5-1 with TRBJ1-1; the D gene is possibly TRBD1 (5 bases). This CDR3 has 14 residues. The V gene lost 4 bases and the J gene lost 2 bases, with 12 bases spanning the gap. Germline V gene sequence: CDR1 SGHRS, CDR2 YFSETQ. Based on the CDR3 plus reference TRBV5-1 and TRBJ1-1, the full variable domain is KAGVTQTPRYLIKTRGQQVTLSCSPISGHRSVSWYQQTPGQGLQFLFEYFSETQRNKGNFPGRFSGRQFSNSRSEMNVSTLELGDSALYLCASSSGGGNTEAFFGQGTRLTVV.

This clonotype has a handful of counts. The gene calls are TRBV7-2 and TRBJ2-3; possibly TRBD1 or TRBD2 for D (5 bases each). The CDR3 totals 13 residues. Deletions cut 5 bases from V and 4 bases from J, with 10 bases between. CDR1 is SGHTA and CDR2 is FQGNSA in the germline V gene. CDR3 residues: CASSGQLADTQYF. As DNA, the CDR3 is TGTGCCAGCAGCGGACAACTAGCAGATACGCAGTATTTT.

This chain links TRBV5-1 with TRBJ1-5, with 9 bases matching TRBD1. Germline values: CDR1 SGHRS, CDR2 YFSETQ. The junction had 8 bases not matched to a gene; V was cut back by 3 bases and J by 7 bases. CDR3 length: 15 residues. CDR3 DNA: TGCGCCAGCAGCTGGGGGACAGGGATTGGACAGCCCCAGCATTTT. It yields the protein CASSWGTGIGQPQHF.

V is TRBV25-1 and J is TRBJ2-1; no clear D gene. CDR3 length equals 16 residues. V lost 8 bases and J lost 3, with 20 bases in between. Germline CDR1 and CDR2: MGHDK and SYGVNS. Here the CDR3 DNA reads TGTGCCAGCTCAGTGAAGGTACAGCCTTTCTACAATGAGCAGTTCTTC. This encodes CASSVKVQPFYNEQFF. Full variable domain (remainder filled in from reference TRBV25-1 and TRBJ2-1): EADIYQTPRYLVIGTGKKITLECSQTMGHDKMYWYQQDPGMELHLIHYSYGVNSTEKGDLSSESTVSRIRTEHFPLTLESARPSHTSQYLCASSVKVQPFYNEQFFGPGTRLTVL.

The rearrangement uses TRBV9 and TRBJ2-1, with D perhaps TRBD1 (6 bases). Germline CDR1 SGDLS, CDR2 YYNGEE. This CDR3 contains 17 residues. V dropped 1 base and J dropped 6 bases, with 20 bases sitting between them. The DNA of the CDR3 is TGTGCCAGCAGCGTATCTCCCCGACAGGAGCCCCGCAATGAGCAGTTCTTC. It specifies CASSVSPRQEPRNEQFF.

CDR3 nucleotides: TGCGCCAGCAGCCAAGCCTGGGCAATTGAGACCCAGTACTTC. This translates into CASSQAWAIETQYF. The rearrangement uses TRBV4-1 and TRBJ2-5, with D hard to call. V lost 1 base to trimming and J lost 5 bases, with 11 bases between them. The CDR3 loop spans 14 amino acids. Germline assignment: CDR1 MGHRA and CDR2 YSYEKL.

This clonotype has more than one count but fewer than ten. This chain connects TRBV4-1 to TRBJ1-2; 10 positions agree with TRBD1. Germline values: CDR1 MGHRA, CDR2 YSYEKL. The V and J ends lost 4 bases and 4 bases, in that order; junction bases with no gene match: 6. This CDR3 is 15 amino acids long. CDR3 sequence: CASSLDRGRSYGYTF. For the CDR3, the DNA is TGCGCCAGCAGCCTCGACAGGGGGCGTAGCTATGGCTACACCTTC.

This clonotype was recorded a few times. V gene TRBV20-1 combines with J gene TRBJ1-5; unclear D gene. V was clipped by 1 base and J by 3 bases, with 7 bases between them. The CDR3 covers 13 residues. The germline gives CDR1 DFQATT, CDR2 SNEGSKA (reference sequence). CDR3 sequence: CSARAQTNQPQHF. For the CDR3, the DNA is TGCAGTGCTAGAGCACAGACCAATCAGCCCCAGCATTTT.